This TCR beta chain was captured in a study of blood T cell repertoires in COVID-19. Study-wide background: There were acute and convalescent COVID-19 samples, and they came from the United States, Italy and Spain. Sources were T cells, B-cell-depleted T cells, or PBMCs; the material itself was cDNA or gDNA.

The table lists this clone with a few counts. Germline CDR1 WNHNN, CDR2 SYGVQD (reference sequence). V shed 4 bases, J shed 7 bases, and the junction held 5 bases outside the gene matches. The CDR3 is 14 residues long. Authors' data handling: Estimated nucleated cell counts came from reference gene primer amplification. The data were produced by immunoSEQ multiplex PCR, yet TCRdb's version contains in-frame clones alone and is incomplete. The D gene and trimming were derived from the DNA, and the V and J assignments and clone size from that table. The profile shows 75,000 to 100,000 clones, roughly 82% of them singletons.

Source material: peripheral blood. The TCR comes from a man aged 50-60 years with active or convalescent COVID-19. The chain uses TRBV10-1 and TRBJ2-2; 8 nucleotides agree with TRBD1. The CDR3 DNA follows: TGCGCCAGCAGTGCGGCCAGGGGGCACGGGGAGCTGTTTTTT. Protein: CASSAARGHGELFF.